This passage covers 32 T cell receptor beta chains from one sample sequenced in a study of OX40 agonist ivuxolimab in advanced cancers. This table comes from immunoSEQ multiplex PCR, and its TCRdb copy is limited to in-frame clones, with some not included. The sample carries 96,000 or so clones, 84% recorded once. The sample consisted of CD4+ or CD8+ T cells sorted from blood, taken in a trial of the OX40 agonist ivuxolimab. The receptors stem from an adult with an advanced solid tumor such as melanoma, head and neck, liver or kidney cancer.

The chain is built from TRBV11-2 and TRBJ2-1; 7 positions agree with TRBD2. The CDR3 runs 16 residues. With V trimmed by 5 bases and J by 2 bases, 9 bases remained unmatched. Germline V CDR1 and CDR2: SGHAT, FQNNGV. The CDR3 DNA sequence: TGTGCCAGCAGCCCCTTAGGGAGCGGGGCCTACAATGAGCAGTTCTTC. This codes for CASSPLGSGAYNEQFF.

CDR3 region: CASSLAGVDTGELFF. The CDR3 coding sequence is TGTGCCAGCAGCTTAGCGGGAGTGGACACCGGGGAGCTGTTTTTT. The J gene is TRBJ2-2, the V gene TRBV7-9, with D possibly being TRBD2 (5 bases). Deletions cut 0 bases from V and 3 bases from J, with 8 bases between. The CDR3 has 15 residues. Germline V gene sequence: CDR1 SEHNR, CDR2 FQNEAQ (reference sequence). Filled out from reference TRBV7-9 and TRBJ2-2, the complete variable domain reads DTGVSQNPRHKITKRGQNVTFRCDPISEHNRLYWYRQTLGQGPEFLTYFQNEAQLEKSRLLSDRFSAERPKGSFSTLEIQRTEQGDSAMYLCASSLAGVDTGELFFGEGSRLTVL.

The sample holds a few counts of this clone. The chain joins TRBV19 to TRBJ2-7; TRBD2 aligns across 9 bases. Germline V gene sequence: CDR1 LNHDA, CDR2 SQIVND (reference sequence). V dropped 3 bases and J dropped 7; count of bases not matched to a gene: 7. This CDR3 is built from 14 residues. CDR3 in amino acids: CASSMIAGVVEQYF. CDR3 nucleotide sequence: TGTGCCAGTAGTATGATAGCGGGAGTCGTTGAGCAGTACTTC.

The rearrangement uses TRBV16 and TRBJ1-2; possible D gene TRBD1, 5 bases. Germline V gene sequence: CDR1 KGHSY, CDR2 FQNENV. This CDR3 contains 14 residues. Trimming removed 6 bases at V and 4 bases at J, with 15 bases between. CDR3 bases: TGTGCCAGCAGAGACGACGGACACTTCTATGGCTACACCTTC. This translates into CASRDDGHFYGYTF. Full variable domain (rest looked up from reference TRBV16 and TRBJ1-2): GEEVAQTPKHLVRGEGQKAKLYCAPIKGHSYVFWYQQVLKNEFKFLISFQNENVFDETGMPKERFSAKCLPNSPCSLEIQATKLEDSAVYFCASRDDGHFYGYTFGSGTRLTVV.

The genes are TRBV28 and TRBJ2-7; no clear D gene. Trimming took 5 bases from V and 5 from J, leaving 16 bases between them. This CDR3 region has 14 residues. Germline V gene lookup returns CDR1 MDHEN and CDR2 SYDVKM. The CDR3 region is CASSLRPALHEQYF. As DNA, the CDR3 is TGTGCCAGCAGTCTCCGGCCAGCTCTTCACGAGCAGTACTTC.

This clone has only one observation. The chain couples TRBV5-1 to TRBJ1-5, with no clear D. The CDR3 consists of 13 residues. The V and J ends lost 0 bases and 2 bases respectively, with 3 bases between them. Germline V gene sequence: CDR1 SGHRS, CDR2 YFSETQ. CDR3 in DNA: TGCGCCAGCAGCTTGGGCCGCAATCAGCCCCAGCATTTT. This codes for CASSLGRNQPQHF.

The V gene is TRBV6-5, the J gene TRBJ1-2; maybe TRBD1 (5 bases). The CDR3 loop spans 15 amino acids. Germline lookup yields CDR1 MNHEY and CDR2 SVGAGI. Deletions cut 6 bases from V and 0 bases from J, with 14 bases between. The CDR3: CASSPSGRANYGYTF. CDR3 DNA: TGTGCCAGCAGCCCCTCAGGGAGAGCTAACTATGGCTACACCTTC.

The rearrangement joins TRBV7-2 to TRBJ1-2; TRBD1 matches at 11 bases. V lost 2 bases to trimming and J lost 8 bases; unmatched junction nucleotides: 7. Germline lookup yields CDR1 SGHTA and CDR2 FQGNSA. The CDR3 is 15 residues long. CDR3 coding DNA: TGTGCCAGCAGCTTACCCCGGACAGGGGGCGAAGGCTACACCTTC. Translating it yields CASSLPRTGGEGYTF.

As DNA, the CDR3 is TGTGCCAGCAGCCCGACCCCGGGGGGAAGGACTGAAGCTTTCTTT. It translates to CASSPTPGGRTEAFF. This chain joins TRBV4-2 and TRBJ1-1; weak D call: TRBD1 (5 bases). Per germline, CDR1 LGHNA and CDR2 YNFKEQ. Trimming took off 4 bases at V and 5 bases at J, with 17 bases between the two ends. The CDR3 sequence is 15 residues long.

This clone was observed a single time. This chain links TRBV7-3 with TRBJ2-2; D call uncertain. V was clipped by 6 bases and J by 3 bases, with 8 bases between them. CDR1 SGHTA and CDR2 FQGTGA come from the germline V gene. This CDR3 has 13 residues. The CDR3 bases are TGTGCCAGCAGAGCCTCTGACACCGGGGAGCTGTTTTTT. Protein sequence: CASRASDTGELFF.

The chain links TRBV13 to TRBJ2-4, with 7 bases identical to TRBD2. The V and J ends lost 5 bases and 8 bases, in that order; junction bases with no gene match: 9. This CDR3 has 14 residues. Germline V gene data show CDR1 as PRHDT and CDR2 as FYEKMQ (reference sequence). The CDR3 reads CASSPRPAGDIQYF. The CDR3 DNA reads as TGTGCCAGCAGCCCCCGACCGGCGGGGGACATTCAGTACTTC.

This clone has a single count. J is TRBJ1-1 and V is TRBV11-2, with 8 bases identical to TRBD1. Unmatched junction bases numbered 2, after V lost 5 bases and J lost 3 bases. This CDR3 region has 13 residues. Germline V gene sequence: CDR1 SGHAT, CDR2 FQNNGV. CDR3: CASSIRGHTEAFF. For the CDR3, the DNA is TGTGCCAGCAGCATCAGGGGGCACACTGAAGCTTTCTTT. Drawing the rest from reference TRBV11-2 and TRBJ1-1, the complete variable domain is EAGVAQSPRYKIIEKRQSVAFWCNPISGHATLYWYQQILGQGPKLLIQFQNNGVVDDSQLPKDRFSAERLKGVDSTLKIQPAKLEDSAVYLCASSIRGHTEAFFGQGTRLTVV.

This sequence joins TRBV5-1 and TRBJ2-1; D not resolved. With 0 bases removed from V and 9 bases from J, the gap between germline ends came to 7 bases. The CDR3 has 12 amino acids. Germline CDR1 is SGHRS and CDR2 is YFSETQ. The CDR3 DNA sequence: TGCGCCAGCAGCTTGGAAGGGCCTGAGCAGTTCTTC. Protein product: CASSLEGPEQFF. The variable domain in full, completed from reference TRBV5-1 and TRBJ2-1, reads KAGVTQTPRYLIKTRGQQVTLSCSPISGHRSVSWYQQTPGQGLQFLFEYFSETQRNKGNFPGRFSGRQFSNSRSEMNVSTLELGDSALYLCASSLEGPEQFFGPGTRLTVL.

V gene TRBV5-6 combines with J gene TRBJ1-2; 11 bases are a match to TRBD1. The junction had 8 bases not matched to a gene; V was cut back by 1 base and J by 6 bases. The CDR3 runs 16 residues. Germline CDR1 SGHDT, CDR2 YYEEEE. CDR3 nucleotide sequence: TGTGCCAGCAGCTTGTGGGACAGGGGGAGGTACGATGGCTACACCTTC. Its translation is CASSLWDRGRYDGYTF. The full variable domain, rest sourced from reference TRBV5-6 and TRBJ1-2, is DAGVTQSPTHLIKTRGQQVTLRCSPKSGHDTVSWYQQALGQGPQFIFQYYEEEERQRGNFPDRFSGHQFPNYSSELNVNALLLGDSALYLCASSLWDRGRYDGYTFGSGTRLTVV.

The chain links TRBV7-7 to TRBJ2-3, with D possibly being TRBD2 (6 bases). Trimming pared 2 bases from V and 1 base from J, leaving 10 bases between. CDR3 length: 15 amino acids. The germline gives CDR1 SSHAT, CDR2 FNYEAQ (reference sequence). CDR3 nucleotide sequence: TGTGCCAGCAGCTTATCCGGGGAGGGCACAGATACGCAGTATTTT. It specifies CASSLSGEGTDTQYF.

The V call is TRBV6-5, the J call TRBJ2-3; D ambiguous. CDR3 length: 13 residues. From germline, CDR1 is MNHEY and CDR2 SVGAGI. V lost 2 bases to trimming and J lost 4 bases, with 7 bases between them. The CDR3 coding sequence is TGTGCCAGCAGTTACGCCAGGCCAGATACGCAGTATTTT. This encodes CASSYARPDTQYF.

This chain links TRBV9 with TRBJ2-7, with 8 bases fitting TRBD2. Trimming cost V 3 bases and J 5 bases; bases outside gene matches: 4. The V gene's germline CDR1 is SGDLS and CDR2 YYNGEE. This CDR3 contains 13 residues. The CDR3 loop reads CASSAGGKDEQYF. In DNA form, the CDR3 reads TGTGCCAGCAGCGCGGGAGGGAAGGACGAGCAGTACTTC.

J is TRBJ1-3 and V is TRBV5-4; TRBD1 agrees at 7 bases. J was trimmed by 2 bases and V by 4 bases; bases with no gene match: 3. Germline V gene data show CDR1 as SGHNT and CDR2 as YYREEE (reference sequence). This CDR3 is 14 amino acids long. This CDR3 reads CASSPTGTGNTIYF. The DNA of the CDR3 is TGTGCCAGCAGCCCGACAGGGACTGGAAACACCATATATTTT. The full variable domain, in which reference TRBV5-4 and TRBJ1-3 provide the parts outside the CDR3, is ETGVTQSPTHLIKTRGQQVTLRCSSQSGHNTVSWYQQALGQGPQFIFQYYREEENGRGNFPPRFSGLQFPNYSSELNVNALELDDSALYLCASSPTGTGNTIYFGEGSWLTVV.

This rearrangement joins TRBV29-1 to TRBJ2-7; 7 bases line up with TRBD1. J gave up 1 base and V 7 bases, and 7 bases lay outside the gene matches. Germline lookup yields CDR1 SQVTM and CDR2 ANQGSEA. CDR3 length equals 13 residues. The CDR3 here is CSAETGQSYEQYF. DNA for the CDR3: TGCAGCGCCGAGACGGGACAGTCCTACGAGCAGTACTTC.

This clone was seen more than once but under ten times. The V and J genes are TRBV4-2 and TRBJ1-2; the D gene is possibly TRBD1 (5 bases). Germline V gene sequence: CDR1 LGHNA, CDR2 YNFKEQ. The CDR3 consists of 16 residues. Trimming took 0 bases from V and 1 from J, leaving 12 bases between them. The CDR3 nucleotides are TGTGCCAGCAGCCAAGATGTGGGACTGCTTAACTATGGCTACACCTTC. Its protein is CASSQDVGLLNYGYTF.

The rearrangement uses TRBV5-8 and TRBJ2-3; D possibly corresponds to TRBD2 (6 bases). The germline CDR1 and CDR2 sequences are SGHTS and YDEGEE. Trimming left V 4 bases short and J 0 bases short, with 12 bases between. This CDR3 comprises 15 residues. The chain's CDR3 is CASSPGLRSTDTQYF. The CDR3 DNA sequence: TGTGCCAGCAGCCCGGGACTGAGAAGCACAGATACGCAGTATTTT.

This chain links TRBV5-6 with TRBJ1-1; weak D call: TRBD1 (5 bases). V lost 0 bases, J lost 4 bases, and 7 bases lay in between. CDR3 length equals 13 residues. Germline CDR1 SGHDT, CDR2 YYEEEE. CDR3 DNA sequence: TGTGCCAGCAGCTTGGACGGGGCCACTGAAGCTTTCTTT. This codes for CASSLDGATEAFF.

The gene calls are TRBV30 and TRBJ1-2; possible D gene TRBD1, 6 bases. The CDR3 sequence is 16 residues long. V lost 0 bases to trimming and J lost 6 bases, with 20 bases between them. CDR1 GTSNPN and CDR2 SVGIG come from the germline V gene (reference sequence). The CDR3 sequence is CAWSVYGEGEKNGYTF. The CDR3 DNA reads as TGTGCCTGGAGTGTATACGGTGAGGGGGAGAAGAATGGCTACACCTTC.

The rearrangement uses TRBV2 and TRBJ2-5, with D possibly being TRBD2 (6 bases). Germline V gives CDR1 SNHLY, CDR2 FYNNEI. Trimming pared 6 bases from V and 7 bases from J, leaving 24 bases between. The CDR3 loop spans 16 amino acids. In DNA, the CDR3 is TGTGCCAGCAGGGCCACGACCAGGTCTCCTAGCGCGACCCAGTACTTC. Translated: CASRATTRSPSATQYF.

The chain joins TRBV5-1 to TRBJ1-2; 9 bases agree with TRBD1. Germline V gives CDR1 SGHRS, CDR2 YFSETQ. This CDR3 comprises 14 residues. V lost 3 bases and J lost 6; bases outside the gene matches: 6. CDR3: CASSWDRDADGYTF. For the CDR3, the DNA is TGCGCCAGCAGCTGGGACAGGGATGCGGATGGCTACACCTTC.

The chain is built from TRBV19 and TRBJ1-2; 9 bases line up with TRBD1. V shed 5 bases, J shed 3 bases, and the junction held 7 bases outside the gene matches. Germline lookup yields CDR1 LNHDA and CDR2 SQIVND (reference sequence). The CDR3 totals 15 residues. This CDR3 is CASSSQTGGDYGYTF. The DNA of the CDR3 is TGTGCCAGTAGTTCTCAGACAGGGGGAGACTATGGCTACACCTTC.

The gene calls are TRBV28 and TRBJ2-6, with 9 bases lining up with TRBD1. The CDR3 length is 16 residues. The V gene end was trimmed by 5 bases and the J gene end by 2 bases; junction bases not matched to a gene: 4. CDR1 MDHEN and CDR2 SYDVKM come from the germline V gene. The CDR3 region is CASSPGTGTGANVLTF. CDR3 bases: TGTGCCAGCAGTCCAGGGACAGGGACTGGGGCCAACGTCCTGACTTTC. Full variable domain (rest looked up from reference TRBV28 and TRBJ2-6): DVKVTQSSRYLVKRTGEKVFLECVQDMDHENMFWYRQDPGLGLRLIYFSYDVKMKEKGDIPEGYSVSREKKERFSLILESASTNQTSMYLCASSPGTGTGANVLTFGAGSRLTVL.

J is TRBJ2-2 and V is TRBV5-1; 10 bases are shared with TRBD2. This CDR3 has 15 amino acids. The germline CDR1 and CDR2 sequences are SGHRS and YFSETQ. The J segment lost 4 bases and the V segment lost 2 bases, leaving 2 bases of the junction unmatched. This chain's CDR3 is CASSFLAGGTGELFF. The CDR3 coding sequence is TGCGCCAGCAGCTTTTTAGCGGGAGGCACCGGGGAGCTGTTTTTT. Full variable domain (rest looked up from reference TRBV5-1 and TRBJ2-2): KAGVTQTPRYLIKTRGQQVTLSCSPISGHRSVSWYQQTPGQGLQFLFEYFSETQRNKGNFPGRFSGRQFSNSRSEMNVSTLELGDSALYLCASSFLAGGTGELFFGEGSRLTVL.

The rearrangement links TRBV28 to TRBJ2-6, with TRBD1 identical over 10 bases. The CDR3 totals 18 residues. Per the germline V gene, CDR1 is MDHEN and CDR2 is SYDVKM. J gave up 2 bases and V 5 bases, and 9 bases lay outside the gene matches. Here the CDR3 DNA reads TGTGCCAGCAGTCTCCTGGGACAGGGGAAGGCTGGGGCCAACGTCCTGACTTTC. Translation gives CASSLLGQGKAGANVLTF.

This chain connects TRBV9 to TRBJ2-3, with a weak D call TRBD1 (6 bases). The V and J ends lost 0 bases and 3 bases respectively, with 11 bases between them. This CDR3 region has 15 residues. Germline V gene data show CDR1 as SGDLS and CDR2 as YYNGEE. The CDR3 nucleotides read TGTGCCAGCAGCGTAGAGGGGGTGGCAACAGATACGCAGTATTTT. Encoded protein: CASSVEGVATDTQYF.

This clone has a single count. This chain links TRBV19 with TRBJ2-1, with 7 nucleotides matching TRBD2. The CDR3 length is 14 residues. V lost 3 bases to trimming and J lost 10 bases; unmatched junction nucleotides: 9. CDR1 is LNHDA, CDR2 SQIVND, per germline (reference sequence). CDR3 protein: CASSMGSGKGEQFF. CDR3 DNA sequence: TGTGCCAGTAGTATGGGGAGCGGGAAAGGGGAGCAGTTCTTC.

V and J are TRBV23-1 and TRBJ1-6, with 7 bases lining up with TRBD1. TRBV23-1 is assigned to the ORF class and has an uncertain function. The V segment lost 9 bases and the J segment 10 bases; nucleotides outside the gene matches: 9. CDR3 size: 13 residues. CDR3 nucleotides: TGCGCCAGACAAGGACAGGCGAGGTCACCCCTCCACTTT. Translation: CARQGQARSPLHF.